This T cell receptor (beta chain) was observed in a study of cytomegalovirus exposure and HLA in healthy donors. At the level of the study: Drawn from HLA-typed donors, 80 million to 100 million unique TCRs were held in an early data release.

Findings and caveats of the study: Apparent HLA restriction characterized most CMV-associated TCR beta chains in a later analysis. In a later analysis, specific HLA alleles were associated with 15,000 to 20,000 TCR beta sequences at a 0.05 false discovery rate.

The PCR employed 60 Vbeta primers together with 13 Jbeta primers. Here immunoSEQ multiplex PCR was the method, and the copy in TCRdb shows in-frame clones only, minus some. The sample shows 160,000 or so clones, 75% to 90% of them seen only once. V shed 2 bases, J shed 10 bases, and the junction held 8 bases outside the gene matches. The CDR3 length is 15 residues. Germline CDR1 is LNHDA and CDR2 is SQIVND (reference sequence). Healthy people donating bone marrow made up the donors. In regard to this clone: The antigen remains undetermined.

This receptor was obtained from a woman aged 18-35 years in good health and CMV-seronegative. The genes are TRBV19 and TRBJ2-1, with TRBD2 matching over 10 bases. The source material was PBMCs. The CDR3: CASSIQSGGAWEQFF. The CDR3, as DNA: TGTGCCAGTAGTATACAGAGCGGGGGGGCATGGGAGCAGTTCTTC.